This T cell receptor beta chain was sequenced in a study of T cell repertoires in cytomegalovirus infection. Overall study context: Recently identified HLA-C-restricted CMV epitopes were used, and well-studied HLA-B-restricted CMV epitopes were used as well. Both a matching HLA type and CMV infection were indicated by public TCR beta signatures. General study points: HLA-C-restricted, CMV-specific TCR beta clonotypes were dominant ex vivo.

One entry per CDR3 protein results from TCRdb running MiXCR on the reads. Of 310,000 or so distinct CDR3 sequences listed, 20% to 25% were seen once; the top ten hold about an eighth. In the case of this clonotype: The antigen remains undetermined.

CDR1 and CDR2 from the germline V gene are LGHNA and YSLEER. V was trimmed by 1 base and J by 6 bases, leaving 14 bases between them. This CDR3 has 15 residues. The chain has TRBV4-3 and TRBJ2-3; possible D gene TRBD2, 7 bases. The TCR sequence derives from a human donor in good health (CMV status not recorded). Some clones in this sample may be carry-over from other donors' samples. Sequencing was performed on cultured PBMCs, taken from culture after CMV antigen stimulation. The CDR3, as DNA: TGCGCCAGCAGCCAAGTAAAGGGGGGGCGGGATACGCAGTATTTT. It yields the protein CASSQVKGGRDTQYF.